This T cell receptor (beta chain) emerged from a study of Ad26.COV2.S vaccination and SARS-CoV-2 variants. For this clone: What it binds is not known.

The germline CDR1 and CDR2 sequences are MNHEY and SVGEGT. This CDR3 is 16 amino acids long. V was shortened by 5 bases and J by 2 bases, with 17 bases between the two germline ends. Using immunoSEQ multiplex PCR, the repertoire was profiled, and TCRdb retains in-frame clones only, with some absent. The sample lists hundreds of thousands of clones, around 90% occurring once. General study points: Substantial breadth in spike-specific CD8+ and CD4+ T cell responses was reportedly seen after vaccination.

Treatment: roughly 19 received Ad26.COV2.S at low or high dose, single or two shots; five or six received placebo; per-sample allocation not given. Sample collection was performed on day 63 after the first vaccine or placebo injection. The receptor was derived from a person aged 18-65 years who received the Ad26.COV2.S COVID-19 vaccine or a placebo. V is TRBV6-2 or TRBV6-3 and J is TRBJ2-3, with a possible D match to TRBD2 (5 bases). The input for sequencing was peripheral blood, taken in a trial of Ad26.COV2.S vaccine versus placebo. The CDR3, as DNA: TGTGCCAGCAGTGTCTATAGCGAAACTTTCACAGATACGCAGTATTTT. This gives the protein CASSVYSETFTDTQYF.